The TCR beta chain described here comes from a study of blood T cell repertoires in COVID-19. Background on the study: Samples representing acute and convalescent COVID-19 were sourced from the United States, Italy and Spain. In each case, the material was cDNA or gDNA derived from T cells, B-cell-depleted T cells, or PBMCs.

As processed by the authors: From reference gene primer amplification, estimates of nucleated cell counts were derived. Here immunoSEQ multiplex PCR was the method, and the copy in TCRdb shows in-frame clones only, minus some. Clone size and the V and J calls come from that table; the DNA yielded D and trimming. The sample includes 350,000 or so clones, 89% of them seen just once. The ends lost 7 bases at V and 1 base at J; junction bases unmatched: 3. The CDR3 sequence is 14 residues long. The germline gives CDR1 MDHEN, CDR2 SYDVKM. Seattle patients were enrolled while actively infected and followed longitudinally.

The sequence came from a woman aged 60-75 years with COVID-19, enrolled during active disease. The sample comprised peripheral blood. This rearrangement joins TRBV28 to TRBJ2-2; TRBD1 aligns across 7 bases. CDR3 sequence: CASMRDRNTGELFF. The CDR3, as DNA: TGTGCCAGCATGAGGGACAGGAACACCGGGGAGCTGTTTTTT.